A selection of T cell receptor beta chains follows, all from one sample in a study of Graves' ophthalmopathy and Graves' hyperthyroidism. Each CDR3 protein is one row after TCRdb ran MiXCR on the multiplex PCR reads. This table holds 1 million to 1.3 million distinct CDR3 sequences, less than 45% found once. Sequenced: peripheral blood or thyroid tissue (not recorded which). These receptors all come from an adult man with Graves' hyperthyroidism. CDR3s include the opening cysteine and the closing phenylalanine or tryptophan. The order of the fields is J gene, V gene, CDR3 length, CDR3 protein.

>TRBJ2-5|TRBV15|15
CATSSLAGAQETQYF
>TRBJ1-2|TRBV6-5|12
CASRAGEYGYTF
>TRBJ2-7|TRBV5-1|13
CASTVEGRNEQYF
>TRBJ2-2|TRBV10-3|16
CAISESTGPNTGELFF
>TRBJ1-2|TRBV5-5|17
CASSLRGYRRSNYGYTF
>TRBJ1-2|TRBV29-1|11
CSVDRDYGYTF
>TRBJ2-2|TRBV29-1|15
CSVEDGPMNTGELFF
>TRBJ2-2|TRBV7-9|15
CASSLSTQGTGELFF
>TRBJ1-1|TRBV29-1|15
CSVGNRQGWNTEAFF
>TRBJ1-5|TRBV6-1|14
CASSNLNSNQPQHF
>TRBJ1-4|TRBV6-6|17
CASSYLVRTATNEKLFF
>TRBJ2-6|TRBV29-1|14
CSVKGSSGANVLTF
>TRBJ1-4|TRBV5-1|16
CASSRGGPGSGEKLFF
>TRBJ1-4|TRBV10-2|15
CASSESEQTNEKLFF